A single sample gave rise to the 27 T cell receptor beta chains below, sequenced in a study of T cell responses to AZD1222 COVID-19 vaccine (dated by TCRdb to the early 2020s). The time point label on this specimen signifies: about 28 days (+/-7) after the second vaccine dose. The library was generated by the immunoSEQ multiplex PCR assay. TCRdb took this table from immuneACCESS and kept in-frame rearrangements with V and J called. Such tables lack part of the clones; where checked against another copy, unresolved V genes explain under half of the gap, and the rest is unexplained. The sample contains around 120,000 clones, approximately 90% of them found a single time. The ten largest account for approximately 6.5% of the sample. The sample was peripheral blood, taken 28 days after the second AZD1222 dose. These receptors originate from an adult who received the AZD1222 COVID-19 vaccine.

This clone was seen a single time. This rearrangement joins TRBV6-2 or TRBV6-3 to TRBJ2-3; no firm D call. Germline CDR1 reads MNHEY; CDR2 reads SVGEGT. V was trimmed by 4 bases and J by 4 bases, leaving 12 bases between them. This CDR3 region has 14 residues. The CDR3 DNA reads TGTGCCAGCAGTTTGTGGGGTTCGTCAGATACGCAGTATTTT. This sequence encodes CASSLWGSSDTQYF.

The rearrangement links TRBV4-2 to TRBJ2-4; no firm D call. Trimming cost V 3 bases and J 0 bases, with 9 bases left between them. CDR3 length equals 15 residues. CDR1 is LGHNA, CDR2 YNFKEQ, per germline. The CDR3 nucleotides are TGTGCCAGCAGCCAGGGAAAGCTAGCCAAAAACATTCAGTACTTC. Its translation: CASSQGKLAKNIQYF.

The chain couples TRBV7-2 to TRBJ2-1, with D possibly called TRBD1 or TRBD2 (6 bases each). This CDR3 has 14 residues. Trimming took off 1 base at V and 5 bases at J, with 9 bases between the two ends. Germline V gene sequence: CDR1 SGHTA, CDR2 FQGNSA. CDR3 amino acids: CASSLGGGNNEQFF. The CDR3 DNA reads as TGTGCCAGCAGCTTAGGAGGGGGGAACAATGAGCAGTTCTTC.

This rearrangement joins TRBV7-2 to TRBJ1-2, with a possible D match to TRBD1 (5 bases). This CDR3 contains 14 residues. Germline values: CDR1 SGHTA, CDR2 FQGNSA. V lost 1 base and J 2 bases, leaving 8 bases between the germline ends. CDR3 in amino acids: CASSLDQGNYGYTF. CDR3 DNA sequence: TGTGCCAGCAGCTTAGACCAGGGAAACTATGGCTACACCTTC.

The chain is built from TRBV12-3 or TRBV12-4 and TRBJ2-7; D unclear. The V end was cut by 0 bases, the J end by 9 bases, with 6 bases between. CDR3 length equals 11 residues. CDR3 residues: CASSLARRQYF. Written as DNA, the CDR3 is TGTGCCAGCAGTTTAGCGCGGCGGCAGTACTTC.

This sequence joins TRBV24-1 and TRBJ2-5; a possible D gene is TRBD2 (5 bases). Trimming stripped 0 bases from V and 3 bases from J, with 13 bases between. The CDR3 is 16 residues long. The germline gives CDR1 KGHDR, CDR2 SFDVKD. The CDR3 here is CATSDLRFGGKETQYF. CDR3 DNA sequence: TGTGCCACCAGTGATTTGCGGTTTGGAGGAAAAGAGACCCAGTACTTC.

The chain is built from TRBV28 and TRBJ2-7; 10 nucleotides line up with TRBD1. Germline lookup yields CDR1 MDHEN and CDR2 SYDVKM. With V trimmed by 4 bases and J by 2 bases, 14 bases remained unmatched. The CDR3 extends over 18 amino acids. CDR3 loop: CASSSRQGAQGIAYEQYF. As DNA, the CDR3 is TGTGCCAGCAGTTCCCGACAGGGGGCGCAGGGAATAGCCTACGAGCAGTACTTC.

The chain joins TRBV19 to TRBJ2-7; possibly TRBD1 or TRBD2 for D (5 bases each). CDR1 is LNHDA, CDR2 SQIVND, per germline (reference sequence). Trimming shortened V by 5 bases and J by 1 base, and 18 bases separated the two germline ends. The CDR3 is made up of 16 amino acids. CDR3 DNA sequence: TGTGCCAGTAGTGACCGACGGGGCCGGGGTTCCTACGAGCAGTACTTC. Protein: CASSDRRGRGSYEQYF.

This chain connects TRBV3-1 (or the pseudogene TRBV3-2) to TRBJ2-7; 9 bases map to TRBD2. Trimming took 4 bases from V and 3 from J; bases not matched to a gene: 10. The V gene's germline CDR1 is LGHDT and CDR2 YNNKEL (reference sequence). The CDR3 spans 16 residues. In nucleotides, the CDR3 is TGTGCCAGCAGCCTCGGGTTTGCGGGGGGGGTCTACGAGCAGTACTTC. Protein sequence: CASSLGFAGGVYEQYF.

V is TRBV5-1 and J is TRBJ2-3; D perhaps matches TRBD1 (5 bases). CDR1 is SGHRS, CDR2 YFSETQ, per germline. The CDR3 covers 15 residues. V lost 0 bases, J lost 2 bases, and 10 bases lay in between. The CDR3 region is CASSLDRLPTDTQYF. Here the CDR3 DNA reads TGCGCCAGCAGCTTGGACAGGTTACCCACAGATACGCAGTATTTT. The full variable domain, completed using reference TRBV5-1 and TRBJ2-3, is KAGVTQTPRYLIKTRGQQVTLSCSPISGHRSVSWYQQTPGQGLQFLFEYFSETQRNKGNFPGRFSGRQFSNSRSEMNVSTLELGDSALYLCASSLDRLPTDTQYFGPGTRLTVL.

The chain is built from TRBV3-1 (or the pseudogene TRBV3-2) and TRBJ1-2; D not resolved. Germline V gene lookup returns CDR1 LGHDT and CDR2 YNNKEL (reference sequence). Trimming cost V 0 bases and J 2 bases, with 4 bases left between them. There are 13 residues in the CDR3. CDR3 loop: CASSQEINYGYTF. The CDR3 nucleotides read TGTGCCAGCAGCCAAGAGATAAACTATGGCTACACCTTC.

The J gene is TRBJ2-5, the V gene TRBV6-1; 12 bases agree with TRBD2. Trimming removed 4 bases from V and 3 bases from J; junction bases left unmatched: 9. CDR3 length: 17 amino acids. Germline loops: CDR1 MNHNS, CDR2 SASEGT. The CDR3 loop is CASSARYRLAGEETQYF. The CDR3 nucleotides are TGTGCCAGCAGTGCCCGGTACCGACTAGCGGGGGAAGAGACCCAGTACTTC.

DNA of the CDR3: TGTGCCAGTAGCCGATCCAGGGACTCGAACACTGAAGCTTTCTTT. It encodes CASSRSRDSNTEAFF. V gene TRBV19 combines with J gene TRBJ1-1; D is perhaps TRBD1 (5 bases). V was cut by 6 bases and J by 1 base, with 15 bases left in between. The CDR3 extends over 15 amino acids. The germline gives CDR1 LNHDA, CDR2 SQIVND (reference sequence).

This chain connects TRBV7-2 to TRBJ1-3; D call uncertain. The CDR3 length is 15 residues. Germline V lookup: CDR1 SGHTA, CDR2 FQGNSA. Trimming stripped 5 bases from V and 4 bases from J, with 15 bases between. CDR3 nucleotides: TGTGCCAGCAGCCCGACTCCGCCGGCGGGAAACACCATATATTTT. Its protein is CASSPTPPAGNTIYF.

This rearrangement joins TRBV5-1 to TRBJ1-6, with D possibly matching TRBD1 (5 bases). From germline, CDR1 is SGHRS and CDR2 YFSETQ. V dropped 4 bases and J dropped 7 bases, with 12 bases sitting between them. The CDR3 sequence is 14 residues long. This CDR3 is CASSPGTGNSPLHF. CDR3 DNA sequence: TGCGCCAGCAGCCCCGGGACGGGGAATTCACCCCTCCACTTT.

The chain is built from TRBV18 and TRBJ2-1; no clear D gene. The CDR3 covers 13 residues. Germline CDR1 and CDR2: KGHSH and LQKENI. V lost 0 bases and J lost 10, with 10 bases in between. The CDR3 here is CASSPPKSDEQFF. CDR3 bases: TGTGCCAGCTCACCACCGAAGTCGGACGAGCAGTTCTTC.

In its sample, this clone was seen a few times. The chain couples TRBV4-1 to TRBJ1-4, with a weak D call TRBD1 (5 bases). From germline, CDR1 is MGHRA and CDR2 YSYEKL. This CDR3 region has 15 residues. V was shortened by 0 bases and J by 8 bases, with 13 bases between the two germline ends. CDR3 sequence (DNA): TGCGCCAGCAGCCAAGAAAGGGGTATAAGGGAAAAACTGTTTTTT. This encodes CASSQERGIREKLFF.

V usage is TRBV27 and J usage is TRBJ1-1, with a possible D match to TRBD1 (5 bases). V shed 5 bases and J shed 6 bases, with 19 bases lying between them. This CDR3 is built from 15 residues. Per the germline V gene, CDR1 is MNHEY and CDR2 is SMNVEV (reference sequence). The CDR3 loop reads CASSPIGQTSAEAFF. As DNA, the CDR3 is TGTGCCAGCAGTCCAATTGGACAAACCTCGGCTGAAGCTTTCTTT.

A note on this clone: The same CDR3 can be traced to other DNA sequences in this sample. The rearrangement joins TRBV5-1 to TRBJ1-1; 8 bases line up with TRBD1. The V gene end was trimmed by 0 bases and the J gene end by 5 bases; junction bases not matched to a gene: 3. The CDR3 extends over 14 amino acids. The germline CDR1 and CDR2 sequences are SGHRS and YFSETQ. CDR3 coding DNA: TGCGCCAGCAGCTTGGGACAGGGGAGGACTGAAGCTTTCTTT. This codes for CASSLGQGRTEAFF.

The chain has TRBV27 and TRBJ2-3; 8 bases map to TRBD1. CDR3 length: 17 residues. Germline assignment: CDR1 MNHEY and CDR2 SMNVEV (reference sequence). With 6 bases clipped from V and 3 bases from J, the junction kept 14 bases outside the gene matches. The CDR3 loop reads CASRPRVGQGATDTQYF. In DNA, the CDR3 is TGTGCCAGCAGACCCCGCGTCGGGCAGGGGGCTACAGATACGCAGTATTTT.

This sequence joins TRBV5-6 and TRBJ2-7; 8 bases are a match to TRBD2. J gave up 2 bases and V 0 bases, and 7 bases lay outside the gene matches. CDR1 is SGHDT and CDR2 is YYEEEE in the germline V gene. This CDR3 is built from 16 residues. CDR3 in amino acids: CASSLGVAGITYEQYF. DNA of the CDR3: TGTGCCAGCAGCTTGGGAGTAGCGGGAATAACCTACGAGCAGTACTTC.

The chain employs TRBV12-3 or TRBV12-4 and TRBJ1-5; unclear D gene. With 4 bases removed from V and 5 bases from J, the gap between germline ends came to 6 bases. The CDR3 contains 12 residues. In DNA form, the CDR3 reads TGTGCCAGCAGTTCCCCTCATCAGCCCCAGCATTTT. This gives the protein CASSSPHQPQHF.

J is TRBJ2-7 and V is TRBV5-1, with D unresolved. Germline CDR1 reads SGHRS; CDR2 reads YFSETQ. With 4 bases removed from V and 3 bases from J, the gap between germline ends came to 11 bases. This CDR3 spans 13 amino acids. The CDR3 bases are TGCGCCAGCAGCCTAGGACCCAACTACGAGCAGTACTTC. The encoded protein is CASSLGPNYEQYF.

The chain carries TRBV5-4 and TRBJ1-1, with 8 bases matching TRBD1. With V trimmed by 4 bases and J by 5 bases, 7 bases remained unmatched. The CDR3 spans 14 residues. The germline CDR1 and CDR2 sequences are SGHNT and YYREEE (reference sequence). CDR3 nucleotides: TGTGCCAGCAGCCTACGGACAGGGCCTACTGAAGCTTTCTTT. This encodes CASSLRTGPTEAFF.

J is TRBJ2-7 and V is TRBV19, with a possible D match to TRBD1 (5 bases). V was cut by 4 bases and J by 6 bases, with 13 bases left in between. Germline V gene data show CDR1 as LNHDA and CDR2 as SQIVND (reference sequence). This CDR3 has 13 residues. The CDR3 coding sequence is TGTGCCAGTAGTACGTTTTTAGGGGCCGAGCAGTACTTC. It yields the protein CASSTFLGAEQYF.

This chain's CDR3 is CASSQDGPGTGNEQYF. Here the CDR3 DNA reads TGTGCCAGCAGCCAAGATGGTCCCGGGACAGGGAACGAGCAGTACTTC. The chain joins TRBV3-1 (or the pseudogene TRBV3-2) to TRBJ2-7; 9 nucleotides match TRBD1. Germline V gives CDR1 LGHDT, CDR2 YNNKEL (reference sequence). The CDR3 spans 16 residues. V dropped 0 bases and J dropped 5; count of bases not matched to a gene: 8.

This chain joins TRBV19 and TRBJ2-7, with D maybe TRBD2 (5 bases). From germline, CDR1 is LNHDA and CDR2 SQIVND (reference sequence). V lost 4 bases to trimming and J lost 3 bases, with 10 bases between them. The CDR3 runs 13 residues. DNA of the CDR3: TGTGCCAGTAGTACGGAGGCCAACTACGAGCAGTACTTC. It is translated as CASSTEANYEQYF.